This T cell receptor beta chain was captured by sequencing in a study of identical twins. Study-wide results and limits: It was cross-sectional statistical analysis, not following the same donors, that the conclusions relied on. There was an excess of low generation probability in the out-of-frame alpha sequences that twins shared. Because invariant MAIT and iNKT cells could be present, zero-insertion analyses could be partly confounded.

TCRdb processed the 5' RACE reads anew with MiXCR; each CDR3 protein has one entry. Counted here are more than 200,000 distinct CDR3 sequences, about 14% occurring once; the ten biggest clones make up about 9%. This clonotype turned up a few times. Its antigen is not known. The length of the CDR3 is 14 residues. CDR1 SGHRS and CDR2 YFSETQ come from the germline V gene. The V and J ends lost 4 bases and 7 bases, in that order; junction bases with no gene match: 7. Sequencing used memory (CD45RO+) T cells sorted from blood. The V call is TRBV5-1, the J call TRBJ2-1, with 8 bases lining up with TRBD2. This clonotype was obtained from a woman under 30 in good health. DNA of the CDR3: TGCGCCAGCAGCACGGCTAGCGGGTCTAATGAGCAGTTCTTC. Translated: CASSTASGSNEQFF.